Sequencing of this T cell receptor beta chain was carried out in a study of blood T cell repertoires in COVID-19. Using immunoSEQ multiplex PCR, the repertoire was profiled, and TCRdb retains in-frame clones only, with some absent. The table records around 150,000 clones, around nine tenths of them present only once. The V gene's germline CDR1 is SGHRS and CDR2 YFSETQ. The ends lost 0 bases at V and 4 bases at J; junction bases unmatched: 6. CDR3 length: 18 amino acids. The specimen sequenced was peripheral blood. The chain employs TRBV5-1 and TRBJ2-2, with 13 positions matching TRBD2. The TCR comes from a woman in her thirties or forties with acute or convalescent COVID-19. CDR3 sequence reads: CASSLARLAGGGTGELFF. As DNA, the CDR3 is TGCGCCAGCAGCTTGGCCCGACTAGCGGGGGGAGGCACCGGGGAGCTGTTTTTT.